The 25 T cell receptor beta chains below were found in one sample sequenced in a study of OX40 agonist ivuxolimab in advanced cancers. The data were produced by immunoSEQ multiplex PCR, yet TCRdb's version contains in-frame clones alone and is incomplete. The sample holds 78,000 or so clones; roughly 90% are singletons and the top ten take under 0.9%. The sequences come from CD4+ or CD8+ T cells sorted from blood, collected in a trial of the OX40 agonist ivuxolimab. Receptors were obtained from an adult with an advanced solid tumor such as melanoma, head and neck, liver or kidney cancer.

V gene TRBV15 combines with J gene TRBJ2-7, with no clear D. Trimming removed 0 bases from V and 3 bases from J, with 3 bases in between. CDR1 is LNHNV and CDR2 is YYDKDF in the germline V gene (reference sequence). The CDR3 sequence is 12 residues long. CDR3 region: CATSRDHYEQYF. CDR3 nucleotides: TGTGCCACCAGCAGAGACCACTACGAGCAGTACTTC.

This clone has only a few counts. The genes are TRBV18 and TRBJ1-5; TRBD1 matches at 9 bases. Trimming removed 3 bases from V and 4 bases from J; junction bases left unmatched: 4. Germline lookup yields CDR1 KGHSH and CDR2 LQKENI. The CDR3 runs to 15 residues. The CDR3 DNA is TGTGCCAGCTCACCGACAGGGGGTGGGAATCAGCCCCAGCATTTT. This translates into CASSPTGGGNQPQHF.

This clone was detected once. V is TRBV6-5 and J is TRBJ1-2, with D unresolved. Germline assignment: CDR1 MNHEY and CDR2 SVGAGI. The CDR3 totals 16 residues. V gave up 4 bases and J gave up 3 bases, with 18 bases separating them. The CDR3 DNA follows: TGTGCCAGCAGTTCATTGTCGGGAGGGTCATACTATGGCTACACCTTC. It encodes CASSSLSGGSYYGYTF.

The chain combines TRBV7-9 with TRBJ2-7, with D possibly matching TRBD1 (5 bases). Trimming took 3 bases from V and 4 from J, leaving 7 bases between them. The CDR3 totals 12 residues. Germline V gene data show CDR1 as SEHNR and CDR2 as FQNEAQ (reference sequence). The CDR3 bases are TGTGCCAGCAGCTTGGACAAATACGAGCAGTACTTC. Its translation is CASSLDKYEQYF. Together with reference TRBV7-9 and TRBJ2-7, the CDR3 gives the full variable domain: DTGVSQNPRHKITKRGQNVTFRCDPISEHNRLYWYRQTLGQGPEFLTYFQNEAQLEKSRLLSDRFSAERPKGSFSTLEIQRTEQGDSAMYLCASSLDKYEQYFGPGTRLTVT.

The chain combines TRBV2 with TRBJ2-3; no clear D gene. The V end was cut by 10 bases, the J end by 3 bases, with 8 bases between. In germline, CDR1 is SNHLY, CDR2 FYNNEI. CDR3 size: 11 residues. CDR3 protein: CATRLTDTQYF. As DNA, the CDR3 is TGTGCCACCCGACTGACAGATACGCAGTATTTT.

The rearrangement links TRBV18 to TRBJ2-7; 7 bases match TRBD1. The V gene's germline CDR1 is KGHSH and CDR2 LQKENI. The CDR3 loop spans 14 amino acids. V shed 2 bases, J shed 5 bases, and the junction held 6 bases outside the gene matches. The CDR3 is CASSPGQEADEQYF. The CDR3 DNA reads TGTGCCAGCTCACCAGGACAGGAGGCGGACGAGCAGTACTTC.

The chain combines TRBV2 with TRBJ1-5; 8 bases are a match to TRBD1. V dropped 6 bases and J dropped 7; count of bases not matched to a gene: 8. Germline lookup yields CDR1 SNHLY and CDR2 FYNNEI. The CDR3 covers 14 residues. The CDR3 loop reads CASSGQGLKQPQHF. The CDR3 region has the DNA TGTGCCAGCAGCGGACAGGGATTAAAGCAGCCCCAGCATTTT.

Points on this clone: Other DNA variants within this sample encode the same CDR3. The chain links TRBV5-6 to TRBJ1-4; the D gene is possibly TRBD1 (6 bases). Per the germline V gene, CDR1 is SGHDT and CDR2 is YYEEEE. The CDR3 has 17 residues. Trimming removed 0 bases from V and 3 bases from J, with 15 bases in between. CDR3 DNA: TGTGCCAGCAGCTTGGGTGGGGGGCAGACGGCTAATGAAAAACTGTTTTTT. Protein: CASSLGGGQTANEKLFF.

This clone was recorded once. This rearrangement joins TRBV4-1 to TRBJ2-3, with 7 bases aligning to TRBD1. Germline V lookup: CDR1 MGHRA, CDR2 YSYEKL. V gave up 4 bases and J gave up 2 bases; unmatched junction bases: 3. The CDR3 covers 14 residues. Here the CDR3 reads CASSPGQVTDTQYF. The CDR3 nucleotides are TGCGCCAGCAGCCCTGGACAGGTCACAGATACGCAGTATTTT.

This chain links TRBV4-2 with TRBJ2-5; 8 bases line up with TRBD1. The V and J ends lost 0 bases and 11 bases, in that order; junction bases with no gene match: 5. Per germline, CDR1 LGHNA and CDR2 YNFKEQ. This CDR3 comprises 13 residues. The CDR3 sequence is CASSQEIRDRQYF. CDR3 bases: TGTGCCAGCAGCCAAGAAATACGGGACAGGCAGTACTTC.

The chain's CDR3 is CASSQAAGATNEKLFF. As DNA, the CDR3 is TGTGCCAGCAGCCAAGCAGCAGGTGCAACTAATGAAAAACTGTTTTTT. The gene calls are TRBV4-2 and TRBJ1-4; D is undetermined. The CDR3 length is 16 residues. Trimming left V 1 base short and J 0 bases short, with 9 bases between. Germline lookup yields CDR1 LGHNA and CDR2 YNFKEQ.

The gene calls are TRBV2 and TRBJ2-1; D is ambiguous. This CDR3 has 16 amino acids. Germline-derived CDR1 and CDR2 are SNHLY and FYNNEI. V lost 6 bases and J lost 9, with 24 bases in between. The CDR3, as DNA: TGTGCCAGCAGCCGCCGCCTAGATAAGGGAATCGCTGAGCAGTTCTTC. Amino acid sequence: CASSRRLDKGIAEQFF.

The chain recombines TRBV6-1 with TRBJ2-1; 7 bases map to TRBD2. The CDR3 is 15 residues long. CDR1 and CDR2 (germline): MNHNS, SASEGT. V lost 5 bases, J lost 7 bases, and 11 bases stayed unmatched. The CDR3 reads CASSPRGAGANEQFF. CDR3 nucleotides: TGTGCCAGCAGTCCCCGTGGGGCGGGAGCGAATGAGCAGTTCTTC.

The rearrangement uses TRBV7-6 and TRBJ2-5; 7 nucleotides align to TRBD1. Unmatched junction bases numbered 6, after V lost 3 bases and J lost 5 bases. The germline V gene has CDR1 SGHVS and CDR2 FNYEAQ. The CDR3 is made up of 14 amino acids. CDR3 sequence: CASSFLLTGETQYF. CDR3 bases: TGTGCCAGCAGCTTCTTATTGACAGGGGAGACCCAGTACTTC.

The chain uses TRBV6-5 and TRBJ1-5; no clear D. Trimming left V 2 bases short and J 0 bases short, with 8 bases between. Germline CDR1 MNHEY, CDR2 SVGAGI. CDR3 size: 15 residues. DNA for the CDR3: TGTGCCAGCAGTTACGCGTGGAATAGCAATCAGCCCCAGCATTTT. Amino acids: CASSYAWNSNQPQHF.

CDR3: CASSYSTGAYEQYF. CDR3 sequence (DNA): TGTGCCAGCAGTTACTCGACAGGAGCCTACGAGCAGTACTTC. This chain connects TRBV6-6 to TRBJ2-7; D may be TRBD1 (6 bases). Germline V gene sequence: CDR1 MNHNY, CDR2 SVGAGI (reference sequence). The germline V and J ends were trimmed by 0 bases and 2 bases, with 8 bases remaining between them. The CDR3 is 14 amino acids.

J is TRBJ1-2 and V is TRBV19; tentative D call: TRBD1 (5 bases). The germline V and J ends were trimmed by 2 bases and 3 bases, with 13 bases remaining between them. The germline gives CDR1 LNHDA, CDR2 SQIVND (reference sequence). The CDR3 is made up of 15 amino acids. The DNA of the CDR3 is TGTGCCAGTAGTATAAAGGGCAGGGCTGACTATGGCTACACCTTC. It is translated as CASSIKGRADYGYTF.

The chain links TRBV5-5 to TRBJ2-7; D not resolved. V lost 4 bases, J lost 6 bases, and 14 bases lay in between. Per the germline V gene, CDR1 is SGHKS and CDR2 is YYEKEE (reference sequence). This CDR3 region has 13 residues. CDR3 sequence (DNA): TGTGCCAGCAGCCCTCCCTGGGGATCCGAGCAGTACTTC. Its translation is CASSPPWGSEQYF.

The J gene is TRBJ2-7, the V gene TRBV5-4; the match to TRBD1 covers 8 bases. The CDR3 covers 15 residues. Unmatched junction bases numbered 11, after V lost 5 bases and J lost 4 bases. CDR1 SGHNT and CDR2 YYREEE come from the germline V gene (reference sequence). CDR3 sequence (DNA): TGTGCCAGCAGTCAAAGCCAGGGGGCTCGGTACGAGCAGTACTTC. The encoded protein is CASSQSQGARYEQYF.

The V call is TRBV6-1, the J call TRBJ2-7, with 8 nucleotides matching TRBD1. The CDR3 loop spans 15 amino acids. Looked up from germline, CDR1 is MNHNS and CDR2 is SASEGT. V lost 2 bases, J lost 2 bases, and 5 bases stayed unmatched. CDR3 loop: CASSEQGAHTYEQYF. The CDR3 DNA reads as TGTGCCAGCAGTGAACAGGGGGCGCACACCTACGAGCAGTACTTC.

The V gene is TRBV4-1, the J gene TRBJ1-5; tentative D call: TRBD1 (5 bases). Trimming cost V 0 bases and J 1 base, with 16 bases left between them. From germline, CDR1 is MGHRA and CDR2 YSYEKL. The CDR3 sequence is 18 residues long. CDR3 DNA: TGCGCCAGCAGCCAAGAGGTGGGCAGGGCCGGGAGCAATCAGCCCCAGCATTTT. Residues: CASSQEVGRAGSNQPQHF.

The chain joins TRBV5-1 to TRBJ2-2; TRBD1 agrees at 8 bases. Germline CDR1 is SGHRS and CDR2 is YFSETQ. The ends lost 4 bases at V and 4 bases at J; junction bases unmatched: 9. This CDR3 is built from 16 residues. CDR3 sequence reads: CASSRGRTGTTGELFF. CDR3 in DNA: TGCGCCAGCAGCCGCGGGCGGACAGGGACCACCGGGGAGCTGTTTTTT.

The gene calls are TRBV18 and TRBJ2-7, with D uncertain. Germline assignment: CDR1 KGHSH and CDR2 LQKENI. The CDR3 runs 13 residues. V shed 2 bases and J shed 6 bases, with 11 bases lying between them. The CDR3 loop reads CASSPYYLSEQYF. The CDR3 coding sequence is TGTGCCAGCTCACCATATTACCTTAGCGAGCAGTACTTC.

The chain joins TRBV5-4 to TRBJ1-1, with D tentatively TRBD1 (6 bases). This CDR3 region has 14 residues. The germline V gene has CDR1 SGHNT and CDR2 YYREEE (reference sequence). The V end lost 3 bases, the J end lost 5 bases, and 14 bases lay between the germline ends. CDR3 residues: CASSSQGALTEAFF. In DNA, the CDR3 is TGTGCCAGCAGCTCACAGGGTGCGTTAACTGAAGCTTTCTTT.

The chain uses TRBV9 and TRBJ2-3, with D perhaps matching TRBD1 or TRBD2 (5 bases each). The germline V and J ends were trimmed by 1 base and 0 bases, with 15 bases remaining between them. This CDR3 is built from 17 residues. The germline CDR1 and CDR2 sequences are SGDLS and YYNGEE. The CDR3 here is CASSVTKGPTSTDTQYF. In DNA form, the CDR3 reads TGTGCCAGCAGCGTAACAAAGGGACCCACTAGCACAGATACGCAGTATTTT.